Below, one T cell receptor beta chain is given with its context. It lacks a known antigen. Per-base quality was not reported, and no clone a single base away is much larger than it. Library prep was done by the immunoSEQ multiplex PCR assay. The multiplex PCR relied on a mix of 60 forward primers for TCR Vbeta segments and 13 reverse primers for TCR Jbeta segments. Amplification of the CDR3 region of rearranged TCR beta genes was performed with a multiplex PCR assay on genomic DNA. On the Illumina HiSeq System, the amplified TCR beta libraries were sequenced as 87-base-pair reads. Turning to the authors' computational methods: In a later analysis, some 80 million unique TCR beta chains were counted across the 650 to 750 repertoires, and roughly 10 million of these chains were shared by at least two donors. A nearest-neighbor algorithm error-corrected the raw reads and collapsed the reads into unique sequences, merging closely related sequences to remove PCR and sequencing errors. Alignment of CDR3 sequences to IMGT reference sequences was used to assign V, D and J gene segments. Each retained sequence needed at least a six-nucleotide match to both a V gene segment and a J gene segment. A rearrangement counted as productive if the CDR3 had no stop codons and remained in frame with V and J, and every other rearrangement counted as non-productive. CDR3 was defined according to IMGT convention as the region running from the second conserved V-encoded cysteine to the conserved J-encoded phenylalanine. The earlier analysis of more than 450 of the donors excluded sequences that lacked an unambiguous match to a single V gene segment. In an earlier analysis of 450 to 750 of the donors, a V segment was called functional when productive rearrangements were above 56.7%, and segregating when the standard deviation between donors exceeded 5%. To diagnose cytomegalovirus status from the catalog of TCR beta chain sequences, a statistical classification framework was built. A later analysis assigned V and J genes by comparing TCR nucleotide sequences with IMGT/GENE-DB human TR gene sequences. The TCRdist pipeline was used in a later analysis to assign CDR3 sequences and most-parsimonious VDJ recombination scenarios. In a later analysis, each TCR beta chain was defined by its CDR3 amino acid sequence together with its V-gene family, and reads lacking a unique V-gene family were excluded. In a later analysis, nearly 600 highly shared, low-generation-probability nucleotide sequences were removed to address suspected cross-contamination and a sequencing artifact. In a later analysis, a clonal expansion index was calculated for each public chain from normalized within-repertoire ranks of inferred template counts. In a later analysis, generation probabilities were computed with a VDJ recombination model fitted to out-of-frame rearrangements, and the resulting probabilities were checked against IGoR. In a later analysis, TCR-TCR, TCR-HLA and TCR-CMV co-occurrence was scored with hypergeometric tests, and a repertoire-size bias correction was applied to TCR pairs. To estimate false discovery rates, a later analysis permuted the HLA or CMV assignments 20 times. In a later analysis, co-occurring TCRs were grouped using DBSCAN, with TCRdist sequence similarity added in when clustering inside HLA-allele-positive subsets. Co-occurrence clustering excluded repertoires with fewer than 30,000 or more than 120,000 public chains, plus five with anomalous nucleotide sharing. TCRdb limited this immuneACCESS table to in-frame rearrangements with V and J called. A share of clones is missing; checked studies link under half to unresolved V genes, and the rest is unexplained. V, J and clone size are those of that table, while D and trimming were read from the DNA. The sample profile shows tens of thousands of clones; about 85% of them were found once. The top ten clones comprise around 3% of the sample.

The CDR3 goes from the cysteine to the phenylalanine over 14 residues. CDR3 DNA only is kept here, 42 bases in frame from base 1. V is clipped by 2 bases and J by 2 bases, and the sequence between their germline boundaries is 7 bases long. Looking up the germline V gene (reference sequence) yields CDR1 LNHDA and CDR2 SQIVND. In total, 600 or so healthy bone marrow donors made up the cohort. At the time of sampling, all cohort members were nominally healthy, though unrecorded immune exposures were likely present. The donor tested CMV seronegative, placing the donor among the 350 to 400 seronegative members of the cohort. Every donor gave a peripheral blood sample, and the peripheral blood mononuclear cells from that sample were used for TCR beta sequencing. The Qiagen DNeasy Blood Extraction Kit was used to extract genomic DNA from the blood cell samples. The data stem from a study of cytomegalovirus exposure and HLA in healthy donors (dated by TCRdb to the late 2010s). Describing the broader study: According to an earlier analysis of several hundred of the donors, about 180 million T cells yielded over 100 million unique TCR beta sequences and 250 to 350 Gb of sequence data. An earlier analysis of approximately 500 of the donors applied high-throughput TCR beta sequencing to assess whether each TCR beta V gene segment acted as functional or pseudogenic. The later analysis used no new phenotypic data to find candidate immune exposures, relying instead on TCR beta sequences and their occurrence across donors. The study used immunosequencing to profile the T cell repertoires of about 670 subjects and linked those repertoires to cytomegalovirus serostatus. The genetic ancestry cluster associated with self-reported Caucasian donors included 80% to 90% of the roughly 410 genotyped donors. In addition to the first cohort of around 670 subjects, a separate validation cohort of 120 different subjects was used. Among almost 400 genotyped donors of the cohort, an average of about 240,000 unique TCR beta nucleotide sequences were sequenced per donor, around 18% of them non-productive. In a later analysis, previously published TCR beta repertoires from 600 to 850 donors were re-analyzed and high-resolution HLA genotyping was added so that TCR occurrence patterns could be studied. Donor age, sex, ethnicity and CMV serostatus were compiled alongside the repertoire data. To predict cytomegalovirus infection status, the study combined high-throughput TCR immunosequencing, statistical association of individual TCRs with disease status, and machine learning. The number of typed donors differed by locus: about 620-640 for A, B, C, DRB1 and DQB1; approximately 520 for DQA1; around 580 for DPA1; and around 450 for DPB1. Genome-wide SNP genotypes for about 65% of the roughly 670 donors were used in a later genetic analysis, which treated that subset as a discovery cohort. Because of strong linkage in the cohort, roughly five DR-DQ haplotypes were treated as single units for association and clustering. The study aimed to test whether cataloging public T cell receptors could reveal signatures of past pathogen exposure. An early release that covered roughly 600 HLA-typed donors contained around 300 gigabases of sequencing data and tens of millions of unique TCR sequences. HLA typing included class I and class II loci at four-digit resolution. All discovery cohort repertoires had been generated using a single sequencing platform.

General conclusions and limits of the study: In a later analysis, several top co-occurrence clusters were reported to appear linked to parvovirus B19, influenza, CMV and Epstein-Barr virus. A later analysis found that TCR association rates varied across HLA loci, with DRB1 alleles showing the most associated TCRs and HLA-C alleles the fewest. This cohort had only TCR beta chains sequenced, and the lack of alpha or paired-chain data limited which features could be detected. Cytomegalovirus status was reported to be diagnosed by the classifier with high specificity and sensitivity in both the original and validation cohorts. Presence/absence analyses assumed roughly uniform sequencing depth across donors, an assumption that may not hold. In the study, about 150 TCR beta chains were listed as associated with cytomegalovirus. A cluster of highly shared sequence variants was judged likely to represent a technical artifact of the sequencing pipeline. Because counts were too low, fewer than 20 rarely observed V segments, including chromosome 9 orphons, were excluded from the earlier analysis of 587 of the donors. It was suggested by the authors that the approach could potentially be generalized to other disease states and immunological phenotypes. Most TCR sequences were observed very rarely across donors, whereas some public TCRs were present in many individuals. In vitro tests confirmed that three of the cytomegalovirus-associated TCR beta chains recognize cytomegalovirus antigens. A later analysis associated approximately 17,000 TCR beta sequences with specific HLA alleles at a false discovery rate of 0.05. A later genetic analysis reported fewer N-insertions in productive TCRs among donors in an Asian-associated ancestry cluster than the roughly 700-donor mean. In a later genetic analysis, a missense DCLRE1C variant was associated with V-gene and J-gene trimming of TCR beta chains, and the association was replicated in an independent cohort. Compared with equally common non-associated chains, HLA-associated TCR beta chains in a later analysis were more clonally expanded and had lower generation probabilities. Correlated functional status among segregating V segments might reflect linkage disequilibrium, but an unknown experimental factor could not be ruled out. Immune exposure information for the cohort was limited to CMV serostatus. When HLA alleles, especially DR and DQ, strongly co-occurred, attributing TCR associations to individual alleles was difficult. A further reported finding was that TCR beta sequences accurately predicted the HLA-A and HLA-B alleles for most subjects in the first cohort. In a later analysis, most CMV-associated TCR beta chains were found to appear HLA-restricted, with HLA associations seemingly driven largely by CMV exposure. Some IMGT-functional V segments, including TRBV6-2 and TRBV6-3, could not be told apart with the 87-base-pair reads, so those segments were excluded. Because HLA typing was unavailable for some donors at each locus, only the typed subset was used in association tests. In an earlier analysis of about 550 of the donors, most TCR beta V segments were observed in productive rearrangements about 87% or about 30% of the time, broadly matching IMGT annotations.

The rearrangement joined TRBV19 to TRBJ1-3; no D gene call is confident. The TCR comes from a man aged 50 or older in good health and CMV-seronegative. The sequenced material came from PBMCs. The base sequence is TGTGCCAGTAGTATATCCGGAGCTGGAAACACCATATATTTT. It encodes CASSISGAGNTIYF.